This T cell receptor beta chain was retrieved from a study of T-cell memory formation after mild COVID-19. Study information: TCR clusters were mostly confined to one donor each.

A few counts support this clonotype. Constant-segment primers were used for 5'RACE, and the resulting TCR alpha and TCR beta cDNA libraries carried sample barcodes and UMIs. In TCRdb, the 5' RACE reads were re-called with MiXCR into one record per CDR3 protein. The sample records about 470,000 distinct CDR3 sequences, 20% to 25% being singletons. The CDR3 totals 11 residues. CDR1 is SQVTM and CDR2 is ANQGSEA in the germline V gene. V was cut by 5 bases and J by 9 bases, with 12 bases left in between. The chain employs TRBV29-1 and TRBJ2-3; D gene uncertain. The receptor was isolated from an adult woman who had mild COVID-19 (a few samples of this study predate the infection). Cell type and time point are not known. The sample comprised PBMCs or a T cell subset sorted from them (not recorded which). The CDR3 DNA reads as TGCAGCGTTCCGGTTTCTTCAACGCAGTATTTT. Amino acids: CSVPVSSTQYF.